This entry lists 9 T cell receptor beta chains sequenced from one sample in a study of cytomegalovirus exposure and HLA in healthy donors. PCR was performed using 60 Vbeta and 13 Jbeta primers. Repertoires were generated with immunoSEQ multiplex PCR, while TCRdb's copy carries only in-frame clones and drops some. The sample consists of 50,000 or so clones, 81% of them appearing once. The specimen was PBMCs. These receptors all come from a boy younger than 18 in good health and CMV-seropositive.

The rearrangement joins TRBV7-2 to TRBJ2-5; 9 nucleotides match TRBD1. V trimming: 3 bases; J trimming: 11 bases; junction bases outside the gene matches: 10. CDR1 is SGHTA, CDR2 FQGNSA, per germline. The CDR3 runs to 14 residues. The CDR3 DNA follows: TGTGCCAGCAGCTTCTGGACAGGGGCAGAAGAGCAGTACTTC. Translating gives CASSFWTGAEEQYF. The whole variable domain, remainder taken from reference TRBV7-2 and TRBJ2-5, is GAGVSQSPSNKVTEKGKDVELRCDPISGHTALYWYRQSLGQGLEFLIYFQGNSAPDKSGLPSDRFSAERTGGSVSTLTIQRTQQEDSAVYLCASSFWTGAEEQYFGPGTRLLVL.

J is TRBJ1-2 and V is TRBV5-6; 9 bases match TRBD1. The CDR3 spans 14 residues. CDR1 and CDR2 from the germline V gene are SGHDT and YYEEEE. The V gene end was trimmed by 3 bases and the J gene end by 3 bases; junction bases not matched to a gene: 3. CDR3 protein: CASSYRGRDYGYTF. The CDR3 bases are TGTGCCAGCAGCTACAGGGGGCGGGACTATGGCTACACCTTC. Full variable domain (rest looked up from reference TRBV5-6 and TRBJ1-2): DAGVTQSPTHLIKTRGQQVTLRCSPKSGHDTVSWYQQALGQGPQFIFQYYEEEERQRGNFPDRFSGHQFPNYSSELNVNALLLGDSALYLCASSYRGRDYGYTFGSGTRLTVV.

This clone was counted only a few times. The chain is built from TRBV6-5 and TRBJ1-1; no clear D. V gave up 5 bases and J gave up 1 base, with 11 bases separating them. The CDR3 totals 14 residues. The germline V gene encodes CDR1 MNHEY and CDR2 SVGAGI. CDR3 bases: TGTGCCAGCAGTCGACCGGACTCGAACACTGAAGCTTTCTTT. It specifies CASSRPDSNTEAFF.

The chain recombines TRBV5-4 with TRBJ1-2, with 7 bases identical to TRBD1. The CDR3 is 15 residues long. Germline assignment: CDR1 SGHNT and CDR2 YYREEE (reference sequence). V was pared by 0 bases and J by 8 bases, with 10 bases of the junction left unmatched. The CDR3, as DNA: TGTGCCAGCAGCTTGGAGATTTCGGACAGGAACGGCTACACCTTC. Its translation: CASSLEISDRNGYTF.

The chain joins TRBV13 to TRBJ2-7, with D possibly matching TRBD2 (6 bases). Trimming removed 3 bases at V and 4 bases at J, with 13 bases between. Germline CDR1 and CDR2: PRHDT and FYEKMQ (reference sequence). CDR3 length equals 14 residues. As DNA, the CDR3 is TGTGCCAGCAGCTTGGGGGGAGTGGGATACGAGCAGTACTTC. It yields the protein CASSLGGVGYEQYF.

This clone was detected a few times. This chain's CDR3 is CASSMQALQPQHF. The CDR3 region has the DNA TGTGCCAGTAGTATGCAGGCTCTTCAGCCCCAGCATTTT. J is TRBJ1-5 and V is TRBV19; D not resolved. The CDR3 totals 13 residues. The V gene's germline CDR1 is LNHDA and CDR2 SQIVND (reference sequence). Trimming removed 3 bases at V and 6 bases at J, with 9 bases between.

This sequence joins TRBV10-3 and TRBJ2-6; D is perhaps TRBD2 (5 bases). Trimming removed 7 bases from V and 2 bases from J, with 9 bases in between. The CDR3 has 14 amino acids. Germline lookup yields CDR1 ENHRY and CDR2 SYGVKD. The CDR3, as DNA: TGTGCCATCACCGGGGAAACTGGGGCCAACGTCCTGACTTTC. It translates to CAITGETGANVLTF.

The chain joins TRBV5-1 to TRBJ1-2, with D maybe TRBD1 (6 bases). The V end was cut by 0 bases, the J end by 1 base, with 13 bases between. CDR1 is SGHRS, CDR2 YFSETQ, per germline. The CDR3 length is 16 residues. CDR3 DNA: TGCGCCAGCAGCTTGGGGGGGCGACACCGTAACTATGGCTACACCTTC. Translating gives CASSLGGRHRNYGYTF.

The chain combines TRBV7-2 with TRBJ1-2; TRBD1 might be the D (6 bases). CDR1 and CDR2 from the germline V gene are SGHTA and FQGNSA. The germline V and J ends were trimmed by 5 bases and 4 bases, with 14 bases remaining between them. The CDR3 totals 14 residues. In nucleotides, the CDR3 is TGTGCCAGCAGCGGGGGAGGGGGATCCTATGGCTACACCTTC. Its protein is CASSGGGGSYGYTF.